This TCR beta chain was documented in a study of T cell repertoires in cytomegalovirus infection. Whole-study context: TCR beta signatures that were public indicated CMV infection and matching HLA type. Study findings and constraints: Carriers of CMV plus the relevant HLA were identified by cumulative public TCR beta family frequency. Dominant in the ex vivo response were TCR beta clonotypes restricted by HLA-C and specific for CMV.

For this clonotype: The antigen is not known.

TCRdb re-analysed the reads in MiXCR, keeping a single row per CDR3 protein. The sample carries 450,000 to 650,000 distinct CDR3 sequences, 26% recorded once. This CDR3 region has 16 residues. Losses at the gene ends were 4 bases for V and 0 bases for J; bases not matched to a gene: 7. Germline lookup yields CDR1 SGHRS and CDR2 YFSETQ. The source material was PBMCs. V usage is TRBV5-1 and J usage is TRBJ2-1, with 7 positions matching TRBD2. The sequence came from a human donor in good health (CMV status not recorded). Some clones in this sample may be carry-over from other donors' samples. This chain's CDR3 is CASSPTSSSSYNEQFF. In DNA form, the CDR3 reads TGCGCCAGCAGCCCGACTAGCTCGAGCTCCTACAATGAGCAGTTCTTC. Variable domain in full (rest from reference TRBV5-1 and TRBJ2-1): KAGVTQTPRYLIKTRGQQVTLSCSPISGHRSVSWYQQTPGQGLQFLFEYFSETQRNKGNFPGRFSGRQFSNSRSEMNVSTLELGDSALYLCASSPTSSSSYNEQFFGPGTRLTVL.